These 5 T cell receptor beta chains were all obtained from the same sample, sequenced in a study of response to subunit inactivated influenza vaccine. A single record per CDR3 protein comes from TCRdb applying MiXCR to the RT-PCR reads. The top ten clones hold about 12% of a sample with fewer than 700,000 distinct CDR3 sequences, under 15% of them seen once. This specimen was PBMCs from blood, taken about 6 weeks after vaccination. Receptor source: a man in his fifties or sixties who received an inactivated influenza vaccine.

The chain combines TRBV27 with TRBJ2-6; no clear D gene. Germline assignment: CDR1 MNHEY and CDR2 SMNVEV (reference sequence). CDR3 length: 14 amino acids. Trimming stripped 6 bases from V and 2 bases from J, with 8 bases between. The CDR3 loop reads CASRFVAGANVLTF. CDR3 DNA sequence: TGTGCCAGCAGGTTTGTCGCTGGGGCCAACGTCCTGACTTTC.

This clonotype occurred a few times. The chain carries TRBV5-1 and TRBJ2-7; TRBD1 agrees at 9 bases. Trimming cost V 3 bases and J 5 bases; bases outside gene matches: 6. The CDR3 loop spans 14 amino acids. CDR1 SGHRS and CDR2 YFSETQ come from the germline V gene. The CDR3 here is CASSSGTGPHEQYF. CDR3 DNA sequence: TGCGCCAGCAGCTCCGGGACAGGGCCTCACGAGCAGTACTTC.

The DNA of the CDR3 is TGCAGTGCCCCCGCGGACCAGTCCTACGAGCAGTACTTC. This translates into CSAPADQSYEQYF. This sequence joins TRBV20-1 and TRBJ2-7, with D uncertain. CDR3 size: 13 residues. V dropped 6 bases and J dropped 1 base, with 13 bases sitting between them. Per germline, CDR1 DFQATT and CDR2 SNEGSKA (reference sequence).

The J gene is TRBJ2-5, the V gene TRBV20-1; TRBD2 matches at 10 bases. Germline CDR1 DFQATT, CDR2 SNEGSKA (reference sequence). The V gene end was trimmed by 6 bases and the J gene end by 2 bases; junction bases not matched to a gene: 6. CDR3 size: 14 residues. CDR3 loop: CSAWTSGLQETQYF. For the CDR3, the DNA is TGCAGTGCATGGACTAGCGGACTTCAAGAGACCCAGTACTTC.

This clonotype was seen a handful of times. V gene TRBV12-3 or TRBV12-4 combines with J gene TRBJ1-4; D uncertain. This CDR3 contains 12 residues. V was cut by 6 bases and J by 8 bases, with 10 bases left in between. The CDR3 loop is CASRDDREKLFF. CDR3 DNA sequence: TGTGCCAGCAGAGATGACCGGGAAAAACTGTTTTTT.